These 23 T cell receptor beta chains share one sample of origin, sequenced in a study of blood T cell repertoires in COVID-19. The data were produced by immunoSEQ multiplex PCR, yet TCRdb's version contains in-frame clones alone and is incomplete. The repertoire includes approximately 50,000 clones, about 85% of them detected once, and roughly a tenth sits in the top ten. The sequencing input was peripheral blood. The receptor set was obtained from a human donor in a cohort sampled during active COVID-19.

V and J are TRBV28 and TRBJ1-3; D gene ambiguous. Trimming removed 2 bases from V and 1 base from J, with 9 bases in between. Germline V gene data show CDR1 as MDHEN and CDR2 as SYDVKM. CDR3 length equals 15 residues. The CDR3 coding sequence is TGTGCCAGCAGTTTAGTTCAGATTTCTGGAAACACCATATATTTT. It translates to CASSLVQISGNTIYF.

The CDR3 nucleotides are TGTGCTAGTGGTTTGTCAACTCAGGGGGCTCATGAAGCTTTCTTT. Translating it yields CASGLSTQGAHEAFF. The V gene is TRBV12-5, the J gene TRBJ1-1, with TRBD1 matching 8 bases. Germline lookup yields CDR1 LGHNT and CDR2 FRNRAP. The J segment lost 7 bases and the V segment lost 2 bases, leaving 9 bases of the junction unmatched. The CDR3 length is 15 residues.

The chain is built from TRBV7-3 and TRBJ2-3; 9 bases are a match to TRBD1. From germline, CDR1 is SGHTA and CDR2 FQGTGA. CDR3 length: 14 amino acids. The trim removed 4 bases at V and 2 bases at J, leaving 1 base unmatched. DNA for the CDR3: TGTGCCAGCAGCTCACAGGGGGCCACAGATACGCAGTATTTT. Amino acids: CASSSQGATDTQYF.

V and J are TRBV30 and TRBJ2-5; weak D call: TRBD2 (5 bases). V lost 2 bases and J 2 bases, leaving 9 bases between the germline ends. CDR1 and CDR2 from the germline V gene are GTSNPN and SVGIG (reference sequence). CDR3 length: 13 residues. CDR3 DNA: TGTGCCTGGAGTCGAGGGATGCAAGAGACCCAGTACTTC. Translating it yields CAWSRGMQETQYF.

This clone was seen once. The V call is TRBV28, the J call TRBJ2-2, with D uncertain. Germline V gene data show CDR1 as MDHEN and CDR2 as SYDVKM. This CDR3 contains 13 residues. The V and J ends lost 3 bases and 5 bases respectively, with 7 bases between them. This chain's CDR3 is CASSFKRTGELFF. The CDR3 DNA follows: TGTGCCAGCAGTTTTAAGAGGACCGGGGAGCTGTTTTTT.

J is TRBJ2-1 and V is TRBV19; D ambiguous. CDR3 length equals 14 residues. The germline gives CDR1 LNHDA, CDR2 SQIVND (reference sequence). V lost 5 bases to trimming and J lost 0 bases, with 8 bases between them. For the CDR3, the DNA is TGTGCCAGTAGTCCCCTTAGCTCCTACAATGAGCAGTTCTTC. Amino acid sequence: CASSPLSSYNEQFF.

The chain's CDR3 is CASSSVVETQYF. The CDR3 bases are TGTGCCAGCAGCTCGGTCGTCGAGACCCAGTACTTC. The chain links TRBV3-1 (or the pseudogene TRBV3-2) to TRBJ2-5, with no clear D. This CDR3 spans 12 amino acids. Between the trimmed V and J ends, which lost 5 bases and 5 bases, there was a span of 9 bases. Per germline, CDR1 LGHDT and CDR2 YNNKEL (reference sequence).

The chain uses TRBV29-1 and TRBJ2-5; D perhaps matches TRBD1 (5 bases). Germline-derived CDR1 and CDR2 are SQVTM and ANQGSEA. Trimming took off 6 bases at V and 2 bases at J, with 13 bases between the two ends. The CDR3 runs to 13 residues. Here the CDR3 DNA reads TGCAGCGTAACAAGACAGCTACAAGAGACCCAGTACTTC. Translating it yields CSVTRQLQETQYF.

This clone was counted once. The chain joins TRBV9 to TRBJ2-7; TRBD1 matches 7 bases. Losses at the gene ends were 0 bases for V and 7 bases for J; bases not matched to a gene: 13. CDR1 and CDR2 from the germline V gene are SGDLS and YYNGEE. This CDR3 region has 16 residues. CDR3 in amino acids: CASSVALGQDKGEQYF. CDR3 bases: TGTGCCAGCAGCGTAGCTCTCGGACAGGATAAGGGAGAGCAGTACTTC.

This rearrangement joins TRBV29-1 to TRBJ2-7; 7 nucleotides line up with TRBD1. V was clipped by 1 base and J by 6 bases; unmatched bases: 12. The CDR3 contains 15 residues. The germline V gene has CDR1 SQVTM and CDR2 ANQGSEA. CDR3 amino acids: CSVEGDLDRVGEQYF. In nucleotides, the CDR3 is TGCAGCGTTGAAGGGGACCTCGACAGGGTTGGCGAGCAGTACTTC.

About this clone: Other DNA sequences in the sample encode the same CDR3. The chain carries TRBV28 and TRBJ2-3; no firm D call. Trimming removed 4 bases from V and 2 bases from J, with 7 bases in between. From germline, CDR1 is MDHEN and CDR2 SYDVKM. The CDR3 totals 13 residues. CDR3 amino acids: CASSSPSTDTQYF. The CDR3 region has the DNA TGTGCCAGCAGTTCCCCGTCCACAGATACGCAGTATTTT.

This chain links TRBV15 with TRBJ2-6; D perhaps matches TRBD2 (6 bases). Trimming stripped 0 bases from V and 0 bases from J, with 15 bases between. CDR1 LNHNV and CDR2 YYDKDF come from the germline V gene (reference sequence). The CDR3 extends over 19 amino acids. The CDR3 DNA follows: TGTGCCACCAGCAGAGATGGGAGGCAGATTCACTCTGGGGCCAACGTCCTGACTTTC. Protein: CATSRDGRQIHSGANVLTF.

The rearrangement links TRBV5-4 to TRBJ2-7; 10 bases are shared with TRBD2. The CDR3 consists of 17 residues. Looked up from germline, CDR1 is SGHNT and CDR2 is YYREEE (reference sequence). Unmatched junction bases numbered 16, after V lost 4 bases and J lost 6 bases. CDR3: CASSEGASGSGLGEQYF. As DNA, the CDR3 is TGTGCCAGCAGCGAAGGGGCTAGCGGGAGTGGTCTAGGCGAGCAGTACTTC.

This clone was seen at least ten times. A junction boundary mismatches the germline segment, possibly from a read error. The chain employs TRBV24-1 and TRBJ1-3; D ambiguous. Germline V gene lookup returns CDR1 KGHDR and CDR2 SFDVKD. The CDR3 runs 10 residues. CDR3: CATSGGGEDF. The CDR3 nucleotides are TGTGCCACCAGCGGAGGAGGCGAGGATTTT.

This clone was picked up a small number of times. This chain connects TRBV10-3 to TRBJ1-2; 11 bases agree with TRBD1. Germline V CDR1 and CDR2: ENHRY, SYGVKD. V gave up 6 bases and J gave up 3 bases; unmatched junction bases: 3. The CDR3 is 14 residues long. The CDR3 sequence is CAISAGQGDYGYTF. The CDR3 nucleotides are TGTGCCATCAGCGCGGGACAGGGGGACTATGGCTACACCTTC.

A single count supports this clone. V and J are TRBV24-1 and TRBJ1-6; tentative D call: TRBD1 (5 bases). This CDR3 comprises 13 residues. Germline V lookup: CDR1 KGHDR, CDR2 SFDVKD. V gave up 6 bases and J gave up 9 bases, with 11 bases separating them. CDR3 bases: TGTGCCACCAGTAGCCAGGGCGGTTCACCCCTCCACTTT. Protein: CATSSQGGSPLHF.

The chain recombines TRBV6-2 or TRBV6-3 with TRBJ2-7; D is perhaps TRBD2 (5 bases). From germline, CDR1 is MNHEY and CDR2 SVGEGT. The CDR3 runs 14 residues. The V end was cut by 2 bases, the J end by 4 bases, with 12 bases between. The CDR3 DNA reads as TGTGCCAGCAGTTACGAGGAGGTTTGGTACGAGCAGTACTTC. Its translation is CASSYEEVWYEQYF.

The genes are TRBV7-2 and TRBJ1-1; no clear D. This CDR3 has 13 residues. V gave up 3 bases and J gave up 1 base, with 6 bases separating them. Germline CDR1 reads SGHTA; CDR2 reads FQGNSA. In DNA, the CDR3 is TGTGCCAGCAGCTTGCGCCAGAACACTGAAGCTTTCTTT. This encodes CASSLRQNTEAFF.

The genes are TRBV5-1 and TRBJ2-7, with TRBD1 matching over 8 bases. The CDR3 has 11 residues. The germline V gene encodes CDR1 SGHRS and CDR2 YFSETQ. With V trimmed by 7 bases and J by 5 bases, 2 bases remained unmatched. The CDR3 here is CASAGGNEQYF. The CDR3 coding sequence is TGCGCCAGCGCAGGGGGCAACGAGCAGTACTTC.

The chain combines TRBV29-1 with TRBJ1-3; D might be TRBD1 (5 bases). Trimming shortened V by 7 bases and J by 4 bases, and 14 bases separated the two germline ends. Germline V lookup: CDR1 SQVTM, CDR2 ANQGSEA. This CDR3 comprises 13 residues. The CDR3 spells CSARTGGGNTIYF. CDR3 nucleotide sequence: TGCAGCGCACGGACTGGGGGGGGAAACACCATATATTTT.

The chain uses TRBV7-2 and TRBJ1-5; no definite D call. The germline V gene encodes CDR1 SGHTA and CDR2 FQGNSA. The CDR3 extends over 15 amino acids. Trimming took off 1 base at V and 0 bases at J, with 7 bases between the two ends. CDR3 amino acids: CASSLDTDSNQPQHF. DNA for the CDR3: TGTGCCAGCAGCTTAGATACAGATAGCAATCAGCCCCAGCATTTT.

This clone has only a few counts. The chain has TRBV19 and TRBJ1-5, with D perhaps matching TRBD1 (5 bases). Germline CDR1 and CDR2: LNHDA and SQIVND (reference sequence). This CDR3 has 14 residues. The V gene lost 5 bases and the J gene lost 5 bases, with 13 bases spanning the gap. The chain's CDR3 is CASSSWGRDQPQHF. The CDR3 nucleotides read TGTGCCAGTAGTTCTTGGGGGAGGGATCAGCCCCAGCATTTT. Full variable domain (outside the CDR3, taken from reference TRBV19 and TRBJ1-5): DGGITQSPKYLFRKEGQNVTLSCEQNLNHDAMYWYRQDPGQGLRLIYYSQIVNDFQKGDIAEGYSVSREKKESFPLTVTSAQKNPTAFYLCASSSWGRDQPQHFGDGTRLSIL.

The gene calls are TRBV6-5 and TRBJ2-7; weak D call: TRBD1 (6 bases). V shed 7 bases and J shed 4 bases, with 11 bases lying between them. CDR1 is MNHEY and CDR2 is SVGAGI in the germline V gene. The CDR3 loop spans 12 amino acids. DNA of the CDR3: TGTGCCAGCACCTCAGGGGATTACGAGCAGTACTTC. This gives the protein CASTSGDYEQYF.